This entry features one T cell receptor beta chain sequence. TCRdb re-analyzed the 5' RACE reads; it lists each CDR3 protein once, without DNA. This sample's clone table lists some 400,000 distinct CDR3 sequences. This sample was included in a study of monozygotic twins with inflammatory bowel disease. CDR3 size: 16 residues. Germline CDR1 and CDR2: SGHAT and FQNNGV. The sample was blood. This receptor was taken from a human donor with ulcerative colitis or Crohn's disease, or a healthy co-twin of an affected twin (not recorded which). This chain joins TRBV11-2 and TRBJ2-7; there is no DNA to check the TCRdb D call of TRBD2. The CDR3 is CASNLAGRGGSYEQYF.